This T cell receptor (beta chain) was recovered during a study of Graves' ophthalmopathy and Graves' hyperthyroidism. Whole-study context: No treatment had been given when peripheral blood was collected at initial diagnosis. General study points: Blood was where most expanded thyroid clonotypes above 0.001 frequency also turned up.

The CDR3 consists of 15 residues. CDR1 is GTSNPN, CDR2 SVGIG, per germline (reference sequence). Trimming shortened V by 0 bases and J by 0 bases, and 9 bases separated the two germline ends. Amplified TCR beta CDR3 regions were obtained using RNA transcripts as template. RT-PCR with HTBI primers came first, then second-round multiplex PCR. TCRdb re-called the multiplex PCR reads with MiXCR, one entry per CDR3 protein. The table lists hundreds of thousands of distinct CDR3 sequences, about 21% of them singletons, with roughly 3% in the top ten. This clonotype has at least ten counts. Its antigen is still unknown. Hyperthyroidism showing no ophthalmopathy within 18 months of follow-up was stable. Other autoimmune diseases, uncontrolled infections, pregnancy or lactation ruled patients out of participation.

The V call is TRBV30, the J call TRBJ1-3; D not certain. Material for sequencing was peripheral blood. This clonotype was obtained from a woman aged 18-35 years with stable Graves' hyperthyroidism. The CDR3 loop is CAWSVGPISGNTIYF. CDR3 nucleotides: TGTGCCTGGAGTGTAGGACCGATCTCTGGAAACACCATATATTTT.